This T cell receptor (beta chain) was sequenced during a study of T cell responses to AZD1222 COVID-19 vaccine. Study-level results: Rises in breadth and depth of Spike-specific TCRs came after two AZD1222 doses. Sampling that yielded the repertoires occurred only after the peak T cell response. Nearly half of the spike-specific TCRs reportedly recognize variant regions that carry no mutations.

Looked up from germline, CDR1 is GTSNPN and CDR2 is SVGIG (reference sequence). V lost 1 base and J lost 4; bases outside the gene matches: 2. This CDR3 contains 14 residues. Comments on this clone: Its antigen is unknown. Other DNA sequences within the sample encode an identical CDR3.

This table comes from immunoSEQ multiplex PCR, and its TCRdb copy is limited to in-frame clones, with some not included. The table has 130,000 to 150,000 clones, around 86% seen once; the top ten hold less than 5%. The V and J genes are TRBV30 and TRBJ2-5; 11 nucleotides match TRBD2. The sequenced sample was peripheral blood, obtained on day 0 of MenACWY control vaccination. This sequence originates from an adult in good health. In nucleotides, the CDR3 is TGTGCCTGGAGTGGGCTAGCGGGGGGAGAGACCCAGTACTTC. This codes for CAWSGLAGGETQYF.